This section outlines one TCR beta chain sequence together with its context. The sample is drawn from a study of blood T cell repertoires in COVID-19. As for the study in general: From the United States, Italy and Spain came samples of acute and convalescent COVID-19. PBMCs, B-cell-depleted T cells, or T cells were the source of the cDNA or gDNA that made up the material.

V dropped 0 bases and J dropped 10 bases, with 13 bases sitting between them. The CDR3 covers 14 residues. Looked up from germline, CDR1 is MNHEY and CDR2 is SVGAGI. Original handling: Estimates of nucleated cell counts were drawn from the amplification of reference gene primers. The protocol was immunoSEQ multiplex PCR, while the TCRdb copy is restricted to in-frame clones and leaves out a portion. That table gives V, J and clone size, and the DNA gave D and trimming. The sample holds 390,000 or so clones, just over 85% seen once. This TCR derives from a woman in her 30s with active or convalescent COVID-19. The genes are TRBV6-5 and TRBJ2-1; D perhaps matches TRBD1 (6 bases). The sample was peripheral blood. For the CDR3, the DNA is TGTGCCAGCAGTTACTCGAAACAGGGTGAGGAGCAGTTCTTC. It specifies CASSYSKQGEEQFF.